What follows describes a single T cell receptor (beta chain). Its antigen is not identified. The same CDR3 is also encoded by other DNA sequences in this sample. Method: immunoSEQ multiplex PCR; TCRdb's copy keeps in-frame clones and lacks some. In the table there are about 2.4 million clones, approximately 93% of which are singletons. The entry originates in a study of shared clonotypes between healthy human individuals. The wider study: The plates for each donor numbered three CD4 naive, three CD4 memory, two CD8 naive and one CD8 memory.

Study outcomes and limitations: It was observed that 4% to 6% of naive CD4 clonotypes were shared across several donors. For sorted subsets, rarefaction showed incomplete sequencing despite large depth.

The receptor's source is a man aged 18 to 29 in good health. Some clones in this sample may be carry-over from other donors' samples. The sample taken for sequencing was naive CD4+ T cells from PBMCs. Subset specified: CD45RA+ positively selected.

The DNA for the CDR3 is TGTGCCAGCAGTGAAGGGAGGGTATCGGGGGCCAACGTCCTGACTTTC. This gives the protein CASSEGRVSGANVLTF. The rearrangement links TRBV2 to TRBJ2-6, with D perhaps TRBD2 (6 bases). This CDR3 has 16 amino acids. Germline lookup yields CDR1 SNHLY and CDR2 FYNNEI. V was shortened by 1 base and J by 4 bases, with 11 bases between the two germline ends.